Below are 10 T cell receptor beta chains sequenced from a single sample in a study of metastatic and nonmetastatic thyroid tumors. Each patient came to thyroid surgery without any prior treatment (of any kind). TCRdb re-processed the PCR reads through MiXCR. The data contain about 38,000 clones, about 27% of them seen just once; the ten biggest clones take up roughly a tenth. Sequencing was carried out using blood. The receptors shown here come from a male donor with papillary thyroid cancer or a benign thyroid nodule (not recorded which). Some clones in this sample may be carry-over from other donors' samples.

This clone appeared a few times. The V call is TRBV28, the J call TRBJ1-2, with TRBD1 matching over 8 bases. V shed 4 bases and J 6 bases; nucleotides not matched to a gene: 4. The CDR3 length is 13 residues. Germline CDR1 reads MDHEN; CDR2 reads SYDVKM. The CDR3 DNA follows: TGTGCCAGCAGTTCGACAGGGGACAATGGCTACACCTTC. This codes for CASSSTGDNGYTF.

This clone is termed medium-sized. The rearrangement uses TRBV13 and TRBJ1-2, with 9 nucleotides matching TRBD1. V dropped 6 bases and J dropped 5; count of bases not matched to a gene: 10. The CDR3 has 15 amino acids. Germline CDR1 PRHDT, CDR2 FYEKMQ (reference sequence). CDR3 sequence reads: CASSFTGGGSYGYTF. As DNA, the CDR3 is TGTGCCAGCAGTTTTACAGGGGGCGGTTCGTATGGCTACACCTTC.

V and J are TRBV6-1 and TRBJ2-7; 10 bases agree with TRBD2. Per germline, CDR1 MNHNS and CDR2 SASEGT. This CDR3 is built from 14 residues. Trimming cost V 7 bases and J 2 bases; bases outside gene matches: 5. CDR3 amino acids: CASKLAGATYEQYF. CDR3 DNA sequence: TGTGCCAGCAAGCTAGCGGGGGCTACCTACGAGCAGTACTTC.

This clone was picked up a small number of times. The V gene is TRBV6-1, the J gene TRBJ1-2; 8 bases fit TRBD1. This CDR3 is built from 16 residues. V dropped 0 bases and J dropped 4; count of bases not matched to a gene: 7. Germline values: CDR1 MNHNS, CDR2 SASEGT. Here the CDR3 reads CASSEAPGQARYGYTF. The CDR3 bases are TGTGCCAGCAGTGAAGCGCCGGGACAGGCCCGCTATGGCTACACCTTC.

This clone was observed a single time. V and J are TRBV7-2 and TRBJ2-7; D may be TRBD1 (6 bases). Germline V gene sequence: CDR1 SGHTA, CDR2 FQGNSA. V was cut by 4 bases and J by 2 bases, with 12 bases left in between. The CDR3 contains 14 residues. As DNA, the CDR3 is TGTGCCAGCAGCTCCGGGACACCTCCCTACGAGCAGTACTTC. Protein: CASSSGTPPYEQYF.

This clone was counted at least ten times. This sample also contains other DNA sequences that code for the same CDR3. The rearrangement links TRBV5-1 to TRBJ2-1; 12 nucleotides line up with TRBD2. The CDR3 has 15 amino acids. Germline CDR1 reads SGHRS; CDR2 reads YFSETQ. V lost 4 bases to trimming and J lost 9 bases; unmatched junction nucleotides: 8. The CDR3 DNA sequence: TGCGCCAGCAGCAACCCGGGGGGACTAGCGGGTGAGCAGTTCTTC. The encoded protein is CASSNPGGLAGEQFF. The full variable domain, its missing parts supplied by reference TRBV5-1 and TRBJ2-1, is KAGVTQTPRYLIKTRGQQVTLSCSPISGHRSVSWYQQTPGQGLQFLFEYFSETQRNKGNFPGRFSGRQFSNSRSEMNVSTLELGDSALYLCASSNPGGLAGEQFFGPGTRLTVL.

This clone turned up a few times. The chain carries TRBV12-3 or TRBV12-4 and TRBJ2-5, with D uncertain. This CDR3 has 15 amino acids. Trimming pared 4 bases from V and 3 bases from J, leaving 15 bases between. CDR3 sequence reads: CASSSLSRPEETQYF. For the CDR3, the DNA is TGTGCCAGCAGTTCCCTCAGCAGGCCCGAAGAGACCCAGTACTTC.

This clone was observed a handful of times. This chain joins TRBV20-1 and TRBJ2-1; the match to TRBD2 covers 7 bases. CDR1 DFQATT and CDR2 SNEGSKA come from the germline V gene (reference sequence). There are 11 residues in the CDR3. With 5 bases clipped from V and 9 bases from J, the junction kept 4 bases outside the gene matches. The CDR3 here is CSALKRGEQFF. In DNA form, the CDR3 reads TGCAGTGCTTTAAAGCGGGGTGAGCAGTTCTTC.

This clone was counted ten times or more. The rearrangement joins TRBV2 to TRBJ2-5, with no clear D. Germline-derived CDR1 and CDR2 are SNHLY and FYNNEI. Trimming left V 7 bases short and J 5 bases short, with 5 bases between. The CDR3 has 10 amino acids. CDR3 sequence reads: CASKLETQYF. The DNA for the CDR3 is TGTGCCAGCAAACTGGAGACCCAGTACTTC.

Judged by abundance, this clone is medium-sized. Here the CDR3 reads CSARVDQVEQFF. CDR3 bases: TGCAGTGCTAGGGTCGATCAGGTTGAGCAGTTCTTC. The chain combines TRBV20-1 with TRBJ2-1, with D unresolved. V was pared by 3 bases and J by 9 bases, with 12 bases between. The CDR3 runs to 12 residues. CDR1 and CDR2 (germline): DFQATT, SNEGSKA (reference sequence).